These 9 T cell receptor beta chains originate from one sample sequenced in a study of blood T cell repertoires in COVID-19. Some clones are missing from TCRdb's copy, which holds only in-frame ones; the method was immunoSEQ multiplex PCR. The sample holds roughly 200,000 clones, about four fifths seen once. The sequenced sample was PBMCs or T cells enriched from blood (not recorded which). These receptors all stem from a woman aged 30 to 39 who had been exposed to COVID-19.

This clone has a handful of counts. This sequence joins TRBV4-1 and TRBJ1-1; D remains ambiguous. The CDR3 has 14 amino acids. CDR1 is MGHRA and CDR2 is YSYEKL in the germline V gene. Trimming cost V 0 bases and J 4 bases, with 9 bases left between them. CDR3 coding DNA: TGCGCCAGCAGCCAAGAGGCGAGGCCCACTGAAGCTTTCTTT. It yields the protein CASSQEARPTEAFF.

This sequence joins TRBV5-1 and TRBJ2-7; TRBD1 matches at 7 bases. Trimming cost V 1 base and J 3 bases; bases outside gene matches: 7. Germline CDR1 reads SGHRS; CDR2 reads YFSETQ. This CDR3 has 15 residues. CDR3 sequence (DNA): TGCGCCAGCAGCTTGTTCCCGGGACAGAGCTACGAGCAGTACTTC. Protein sequence: CASSLFPGQSYEQYF.

This chain connects TRBV6-6 to TRBJ2-4; 9 nucleotides match TRBD2. V gave up 5 bases and J gave up 5 bases; unmatched junction bases: 10. The CDR3 is 16 residues long. Per germline, CDR1 MNHNY and CDR2 SVGAGI (reference sequence). The CDR3 sequence: CASSQTFSGRENIQYF. The CDR3 nucleotides read TGTGCCAGCAGTCAAACATTTAGCGGGAGAGAAAACATTCAGTACTTC.

This clone was counted once. Written as DNA, the CDR3 is TGTGCCAGCAGTCTCAATTGGGGAGAGCGGGGGAGCACAGATACGCAGTATTTT. It yields the protein CASSLNWGERGSTDTQYF. This chain joins TRBV3-1 (or the pseudogene TRBV3-2) and TRBJ2-3; 8 bases match TRBD2. Germline CDR1 and CDR2: LGHDT and YNNKEL (reference sequence). V was pared by 6 bases and J by 0 bases, with 14 bases of the junction left unmatched. The CDR3 is made up of 18 amino acids.

The chain is built from TRBV5-5 and TRBJ2-2, with D perhaps TRBD2 (5 bases). CDR1 SGHKS and CDR2 YYEKEE come from the germline V gene (reference sequence). V was shortened by 0 bases and J by 5 bases, with 11 bases between the two germline ends. This CDR3 is 15 amino acids long. The CDR3 spells CASSLDGAGTGELFF. The CDR3, as DNA: TGTGCCAGCAGCTTGGATGGTGCGGGTACCGGGGAGCTGTTTTTT.

The J gene is TRBJ1-1, the V gene TRBV19; D call uncertain. The CDR3 is 12 amino acids. Trimming shortened V by 6 bases and J by 5 bases, and 10 bases separated the two germline ends. Germline V gives CDR1 LNHDA, CDR2 SQIVND (reference sequence). CDR3 region: CASSHPGTEAFF. The DNA for the CDR3 is TGTGCCAGTAGCCATCCGGGGACTGAAGCTTTCTTT.

V is TRBV5-4 and J is TRBJ2-3; D may correspond to TRBD1 or TRBD2 (6 bases each). The CDR3 spans 14 residues. Trimming removed 4 bases from V and 1 base from J, with 10 bases in between. Germline V gene data show CDR1 as SGHNT and CDR2 as YYREEE (reference sequence). The CDR3 DNA reads TGTGCCAGCAGCCTGGGGGGCCGCACAGATACGCAGTATTTT. It is translated as CASSLGGRTDTQYF. The full variable domain, completed using reference TRBV5-4 and TRBJ2-3, is ETGVTQSPTHLIKTRGQQVTLRCSSQSGHNTVSWYQQALGQGPQFIFQYYREEENGRGNFPPRFSGLQFPNYSSELNVNALELDDSALYLCASSLGGRTDTQYFGPGTRLTVL.

This sequence joins TRBV4-3 and TRBJ1-4; maybe TRBD1 (5 bases). V gave up 4 bases and J gave up 5 bases, with 23 bases separating them. This CDR3 contains 18 residues. CDR1 is LGHNA and CDR2 is YSLEER in the germline V gene. This CDR3 reads CASSPDMGPSLVNEKLFF. CDR3 bases: TGCGCCAGCAGCCCGGACATGGGCCCCTCGTTGGTAAATGAAAAACTGTTTTTT.

This clone was seen a single time. The chain couples TRBV3-1 (or the pseudogene TRBV3-2) to TRBJ1-1, with TRBD1 as a possible D gene (6 bases). The length of the CDR3 is 14 residues. Looked up from germline, CDR1 is LGHDT and CDR2 is YNNKEL (reference sequence). Trimming shortened V by 3 bases and J by 10 bases, and 18 bases separated the two germline ends. In DNA, the CDR3 is TGTGCCAGCAGCCAGACCCACAGGGAAAGTGGAGCTTTCTTT. It translates to CASSQTHRESGAFF.